This T cell receptor (beta chain) was obtained from a study of blood T cell repertoires in COVID-19. For the study at large: PBMCs, B-cell-depleted T cells, or T cells provided the cDNA or gDNA that made up the material.

In the authors' methods: Researchers report that nucleated cell counts were estimated from reference gene primer amplification. Produced via immunoSEQ multiplex PCR; TCRdb's table is partial and in-frame only. Clonal size and the V and J genes are those of that table, whereas D and trimming came from the DNA. Altogether about 120,000 clones are present, about four fifths being singletons, with the ten largest covering under 11%. The sequence was obtained from a human donor in a cohort sampled during active COVID-19. Sequenced material: peripheral blood.

Here the CDR3 DNA reads TGTGCCAGCAGCTTAAACCCCGGGGTTTCCTACGAGCAGTACTTC. Amino acids: CASSLNPGVSYEQYF. V gene TRBV11-3 combines with J gene TRBJ2-7; D might be TRBD2 (5 bases). The CDR3 loop spans 15 amino acids. Germline CDR1 is SGHNT and CDR2 is YENEEA. V was cut by 2 bases and J by 1 base, with 12 bases left in between.